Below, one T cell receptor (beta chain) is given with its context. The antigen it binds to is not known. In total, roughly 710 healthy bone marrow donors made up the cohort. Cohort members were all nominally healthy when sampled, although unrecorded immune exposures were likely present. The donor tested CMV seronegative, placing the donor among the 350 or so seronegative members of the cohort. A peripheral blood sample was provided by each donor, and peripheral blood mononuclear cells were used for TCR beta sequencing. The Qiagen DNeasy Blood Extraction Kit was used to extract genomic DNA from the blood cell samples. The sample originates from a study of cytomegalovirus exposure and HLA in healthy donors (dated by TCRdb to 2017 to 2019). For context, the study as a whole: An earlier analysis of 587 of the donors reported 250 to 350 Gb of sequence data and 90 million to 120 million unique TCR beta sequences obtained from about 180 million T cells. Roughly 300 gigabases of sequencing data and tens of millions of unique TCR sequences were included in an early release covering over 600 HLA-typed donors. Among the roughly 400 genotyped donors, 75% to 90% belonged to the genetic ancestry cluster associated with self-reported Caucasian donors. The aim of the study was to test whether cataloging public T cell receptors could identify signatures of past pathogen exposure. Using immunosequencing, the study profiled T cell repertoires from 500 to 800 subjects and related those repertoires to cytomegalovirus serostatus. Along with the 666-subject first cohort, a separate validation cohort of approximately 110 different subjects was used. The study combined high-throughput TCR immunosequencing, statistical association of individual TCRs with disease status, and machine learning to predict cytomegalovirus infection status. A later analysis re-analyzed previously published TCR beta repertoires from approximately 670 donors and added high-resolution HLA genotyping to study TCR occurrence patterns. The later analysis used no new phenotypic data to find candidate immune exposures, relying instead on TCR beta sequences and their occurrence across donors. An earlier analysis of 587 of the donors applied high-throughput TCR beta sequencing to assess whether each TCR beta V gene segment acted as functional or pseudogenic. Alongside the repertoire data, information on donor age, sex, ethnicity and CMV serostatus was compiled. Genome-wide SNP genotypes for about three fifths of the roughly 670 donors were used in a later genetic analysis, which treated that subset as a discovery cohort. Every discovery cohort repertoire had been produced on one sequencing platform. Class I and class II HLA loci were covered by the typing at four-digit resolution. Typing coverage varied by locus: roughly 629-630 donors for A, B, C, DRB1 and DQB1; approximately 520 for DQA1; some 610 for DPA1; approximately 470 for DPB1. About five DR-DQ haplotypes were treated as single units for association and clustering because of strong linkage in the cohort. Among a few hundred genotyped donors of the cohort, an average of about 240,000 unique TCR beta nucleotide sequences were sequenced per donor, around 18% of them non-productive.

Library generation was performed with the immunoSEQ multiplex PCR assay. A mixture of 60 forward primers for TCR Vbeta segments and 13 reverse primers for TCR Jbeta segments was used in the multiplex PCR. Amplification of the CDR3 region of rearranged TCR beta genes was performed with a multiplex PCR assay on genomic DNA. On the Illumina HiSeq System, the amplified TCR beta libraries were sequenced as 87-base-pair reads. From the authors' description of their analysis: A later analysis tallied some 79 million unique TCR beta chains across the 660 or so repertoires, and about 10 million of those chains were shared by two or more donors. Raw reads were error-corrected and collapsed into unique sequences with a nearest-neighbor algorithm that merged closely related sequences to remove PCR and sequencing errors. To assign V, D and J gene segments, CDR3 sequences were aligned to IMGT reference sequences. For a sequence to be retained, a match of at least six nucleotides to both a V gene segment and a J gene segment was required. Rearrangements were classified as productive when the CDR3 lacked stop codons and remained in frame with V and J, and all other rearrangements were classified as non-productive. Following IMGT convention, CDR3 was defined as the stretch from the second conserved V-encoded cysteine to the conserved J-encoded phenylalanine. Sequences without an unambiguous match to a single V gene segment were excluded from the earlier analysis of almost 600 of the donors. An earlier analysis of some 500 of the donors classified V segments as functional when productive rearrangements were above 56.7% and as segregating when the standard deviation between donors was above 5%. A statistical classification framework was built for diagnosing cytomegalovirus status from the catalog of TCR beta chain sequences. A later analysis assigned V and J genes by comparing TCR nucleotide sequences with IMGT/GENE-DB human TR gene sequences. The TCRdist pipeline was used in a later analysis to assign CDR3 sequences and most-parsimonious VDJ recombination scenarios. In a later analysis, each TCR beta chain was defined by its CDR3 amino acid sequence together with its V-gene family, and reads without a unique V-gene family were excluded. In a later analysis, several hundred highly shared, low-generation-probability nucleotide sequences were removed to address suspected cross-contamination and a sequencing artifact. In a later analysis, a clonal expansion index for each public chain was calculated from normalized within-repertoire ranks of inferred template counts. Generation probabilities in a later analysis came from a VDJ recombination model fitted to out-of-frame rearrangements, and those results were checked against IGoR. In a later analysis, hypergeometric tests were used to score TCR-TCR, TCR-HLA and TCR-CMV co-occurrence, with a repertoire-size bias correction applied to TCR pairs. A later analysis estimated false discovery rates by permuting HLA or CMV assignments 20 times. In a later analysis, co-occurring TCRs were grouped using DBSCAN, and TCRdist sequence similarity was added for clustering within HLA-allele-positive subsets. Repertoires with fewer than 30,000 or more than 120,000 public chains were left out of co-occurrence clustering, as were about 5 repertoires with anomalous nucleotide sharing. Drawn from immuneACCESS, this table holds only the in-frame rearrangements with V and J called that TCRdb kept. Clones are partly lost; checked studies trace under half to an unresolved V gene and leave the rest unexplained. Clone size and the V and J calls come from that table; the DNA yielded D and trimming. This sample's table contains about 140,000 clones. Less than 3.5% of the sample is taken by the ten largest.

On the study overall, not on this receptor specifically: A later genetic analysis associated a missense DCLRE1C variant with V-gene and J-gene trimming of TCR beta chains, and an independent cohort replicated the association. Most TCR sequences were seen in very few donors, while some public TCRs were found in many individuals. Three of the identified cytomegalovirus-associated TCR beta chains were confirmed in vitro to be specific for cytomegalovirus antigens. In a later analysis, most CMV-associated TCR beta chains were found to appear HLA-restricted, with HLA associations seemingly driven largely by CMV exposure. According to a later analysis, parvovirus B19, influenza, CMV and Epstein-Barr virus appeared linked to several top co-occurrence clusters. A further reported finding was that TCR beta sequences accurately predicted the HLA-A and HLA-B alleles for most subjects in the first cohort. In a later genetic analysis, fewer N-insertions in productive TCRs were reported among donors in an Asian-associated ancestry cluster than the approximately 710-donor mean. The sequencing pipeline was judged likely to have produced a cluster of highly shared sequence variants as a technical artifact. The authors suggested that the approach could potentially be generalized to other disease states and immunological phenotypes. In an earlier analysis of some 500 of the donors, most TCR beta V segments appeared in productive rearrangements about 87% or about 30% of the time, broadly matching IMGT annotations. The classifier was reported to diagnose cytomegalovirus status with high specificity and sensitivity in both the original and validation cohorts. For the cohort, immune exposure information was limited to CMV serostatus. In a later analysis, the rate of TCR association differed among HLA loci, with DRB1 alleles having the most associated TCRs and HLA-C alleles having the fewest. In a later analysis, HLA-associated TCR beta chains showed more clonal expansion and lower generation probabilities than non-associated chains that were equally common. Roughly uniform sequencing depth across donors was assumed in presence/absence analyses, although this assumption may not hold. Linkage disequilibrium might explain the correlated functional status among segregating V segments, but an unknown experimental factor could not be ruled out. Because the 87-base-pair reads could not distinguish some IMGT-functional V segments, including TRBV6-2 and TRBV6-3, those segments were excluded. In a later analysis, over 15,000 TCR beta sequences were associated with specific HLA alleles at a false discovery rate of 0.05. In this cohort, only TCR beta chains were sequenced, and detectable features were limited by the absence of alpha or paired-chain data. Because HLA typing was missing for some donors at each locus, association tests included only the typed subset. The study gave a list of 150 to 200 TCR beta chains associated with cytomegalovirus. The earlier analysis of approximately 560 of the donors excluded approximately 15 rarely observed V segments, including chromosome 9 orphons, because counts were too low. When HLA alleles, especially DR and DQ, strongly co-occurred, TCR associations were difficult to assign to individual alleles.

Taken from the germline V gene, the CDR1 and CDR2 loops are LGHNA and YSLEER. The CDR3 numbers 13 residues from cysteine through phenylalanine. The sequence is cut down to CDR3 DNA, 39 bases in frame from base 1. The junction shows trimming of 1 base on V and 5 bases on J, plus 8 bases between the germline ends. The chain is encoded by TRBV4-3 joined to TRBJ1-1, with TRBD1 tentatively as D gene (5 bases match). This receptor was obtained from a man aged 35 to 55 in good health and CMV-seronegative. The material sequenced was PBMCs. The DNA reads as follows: TGCGCCAGCAGCCAAGGTCGGGGGACTGAAGCTTTCTTT. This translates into CASSQGRGTEAFF.